What follows are 17 T cell receptor beta chains derived from one specimen sequenced in a study of T cell responses to AZD1222 COVID-19 vaccine. Libraries were prepared by immunoSEQ multiplex PCR; TCRdb keeps only in-frame clonotypes and omits some of them. The table has about 120,000 clones, around 84% seen once. The sample consisted of peripheral blood, taken 28 days after the second AZD1222 dose. The receptors here all came from an adult who received the AZD1222 COVID-19 vaccine.

The rearrangement joins TRBV27 to TRBJ2-5, with D possibly TRBD2 on 7 matching bases. The V end was cut by 3 bases, the J end by 5 bases, with 13 bases between. The CDR3 length is 14 residues. The germline V gene has CDR1 MNHEY and CDR2 SMNVEV (reference sequence). This CDR3 reads CASSLGGGSETQYF. The CDR3 nucleotides are TGTGCCAGCAGTTTGGGGGGCGGGAGTGAGACCCAGTACTTC.

Only a few counts were recorded for this clone. This rearrangement joins TRBV5-4 to TRBJ1-1; 8 bases match TRBD1. The J segment lost 6 bases and the V segment lost 3 bases, leaving 10 bases of the junction unmatched. CDR3 length: 15 residues. Germline V gene sequence: CDR1 SGHNT, CDR2 YYREEE (reference sequence). The CDR3 region has the DNA TGTGCCAGCAGCTCCCAGGACAGGGTAAATTCTGAAGCTTTCTTT. Translated: CASSSQDRVNSEAFF. The variable domain in full, with the rest retrieved from reference TRBV5-4 and TRBJ1-1, is ETGVTQSPTHLIKTRGQQVTLRCSSQSGHNTVSWYQQALGQGPQFIFQYYREEENGRGNFPPRFSGLQFPNYSSELNVNALELDDSALYLCASSSQDRVNSEAFFGQGTRLTVV.

The J gene is TRBJ1-2, the V gene TRBV5-6; unclear D gene. From germline, CDR1 is SGHDT and CDR2 YYEEEE. Between the trimmed V and J ends, which lost 5 bases and 5 bases, there was a span of 7 bases. This CDR3 is built from 11 residues. The CDR3 spells CASSSGYGYTF. The CDR3 coding sequence is TGTGCCAGCAGTTCAGGATATGGCTACACCTTC.

The chain combines TRBV25-1 with TRBJ2-7; a weak D match, TRBD1 (5 bases). The germline V and J ends were trimmed by 0 bases and 4 bases, with 7 bases remaining between them. The CDR3 consists of 13 residues. Germline CDR1 and CDR2: MGHDK and SYGVNS. CDR3 bases: TGTGCCAGCAGTGAATATCAGGGATACGAGCAGTACTTC. It is translated as CASSEYQGYEQYF.

The chain has TRBV2 and TRBJ2-4; TRBD1 might be the D (6 bases). The V gene's germline CDR1 is SNHLY and CDR2 FYNNEI. This CDR3 comprises 12 residues. V lost 6 bases and J lost 12, with 15 bases in between. As DNA, the CDR3 is TGTGCCAGCAGCCAGTGGACAGTTAATCAGTACTTC. Its protein is CASSQWTVNQYF. Supplemented by reference TRBV2 and TRBJ2-4, the full variable domain reads EPEVTQTPSHQVTQMGQEVILRCVPISNHLYFYWYRQILGQKVEFLVSFYNNEISEKSEIFDDQFSVERPDGSNFTLKIRSTKLEDSAMYFCASSQWTVNQYFGAGTRLSVL.

This chain connects TRBV19 to TRBJ1-2; D gene ambiguous. The CDR3 has 12 residues. Trimming left V 5 bases short and J 4 bases short, with 8 bases between. Looked up from germline, CDR1 is LNHDA and CDR2 is SQIVND (reference sequence). CDR3 nucleotides: TGTGCCAGTAGTCCTGACACCTATGGCTACACCTTC. It translates to CASSPDTYGYTF.

The gene calls are TRBV7-8 and TRBJ2-1; 9 bases line up with TRBD2. The CDR3 is made up of 15 amino acids. Germline V CDR1 and CDR2: SGHVS, FQNEAQ. Trimming took 5 bases from V and 5 from J; bases not matched to a gene: 7. CDR3 sequence: CASSLGLAPHNEQFF. Here the CDR3 DNA reads TGTGCCAGCAGCCTAGGACTAGCGCCTCACAATGAGCAGTTCTTC.

The chain carries TRBV7-6 and TRBJ1-2; D remains ambiguous. Trimming left V 1 base short and J 0 bases short, with 12 bases between. Per the germline V gene, CDR1 is SGHVS and CDR2 is FNYEAQ. The CDR3 contains 16 residues. CDR3 sequence: CASSLGGRGSNYGYTF. The CDR3 DNA reads TGTGCCAGCAGCTTAGGGGGTCGAGGCTCTAACTATGGCTACACCTTC.

The CDR3 nucleotides read TGCGCCAGCAGCCAAAACTTTCAATACACAGATACGCAGTATTTT. It yields the protein CASSQNFQYTDTQYF. The chain couples TRBV4-1 to TRBJ2-3; D is undetermined. V was clipped by 2 bases and J by 2 bases, with 11 bases between them. Per the germline V gene, CDR1 is MGHRA and CDR2 is YSYEKL. The CDR3 contains 15 residues.

The V gene is TRBV7-9, the J gene TRBJ1-4; 7 bases map to TRBD1. This CDR3 is built from 15 residues. Trimming at V came to 5 bases and at J to 4 bases, leaving 7 bases not matched to a gene. Germline V gene sequence: CDR1 SEHNR, CDR2 FQNEAQ (reference sequence). The CDR3 bases are TGTGCCAGCAGCCCTAGACAGGGCCTTAATGAAAAACTGTTTTTT. It encodes CASSPRQGLNEKLFF. Combining the CDR3 with reference TRBV7-9 and TRBJ1-4 gives the whole variable domain DTGVSQNPRHKITKRGQNVTFRCDPISEHNRLYWYRQTLGQGPEFLTYFQNEAQLEKSRLLSDRFSAERPKGSFSTLEIQRTEQGDSAMYLCASSPRQGLNEKLFFGSGTQLSVL.

V usage is TRBV6-6 and J usage is TRBJ1-1; the D gene is possibly TRBD1 (6 bases). Trimming shortened V by 6 bases and J by 4 bases, and 18 bases separated the two germline ends. The V gene's germline CDR1 is MNHNY and CDR2 SVGAGI (reference sequence). This CDR3 spans 15 amino acids. The CDR3 spells CASSQEGGFSTEAFF. The DNA of the CDR3 is TGTGCCAGCAGCCAAGAGGGGGGCTTCAGCACTGAAGCTTTCTTT.

V and J are TRBV2 and TRBJ1-5, with no clear D. With 6 bases removed from V and 4 bases from J, the gap between germline ends came to 19 bases. The CDR3 sequence is 16 residues long. From germline, CDR1 is SNHLY and CDR2 FYNNEI. CDR3 in amino acids: CASSHHFGEGNQPQHF. CDR3 nucleotides: TGTGCCAGCAGCCACCATTTCGGGGAAGGAAATCAGCCCCAGCATTTT.

V is TRBV6-2 or TRBV6-3 and J is TRBJ1-5, with a possible D match to TRBD1 (5 bases). Trimming removed 6 bases from V and 0 bases from J, with 12 bases in between. Germline-derived CDR1 and CDR2 are MNHEY and SVGEGT. This CDR3 has 15 residues. The DNA of the CDR3 is TGTGCCAGCAGCCTAGGACATGTTAGCAATCAGCCCCAGCATTTT. It codes for CASSLGHVSNQPQHF.

The chain is built from TRBV7-3 and TRBJ1-1; TRBD1 agrees at 7 bases. Germline CDR1 and CDR2: SGHTA and FQGTGA. The V segment lost 3 bases and the J segment 1 base; nucleotides outside the gene matches: 2. The CDR3 has 14 amino acids. CDR3 nucleotides: TGTGCCAGCAGCTTTTCAGGGGGGAACACTGAAGCTTTCTTT. It encodes CASSFSGGNTEAFF.

The chain couples TRBV29-1 to TRBJ2-5; D possibly uses TRBD1 or TRBD2 (6 bases each). The germline V gene has CDR1 SQVTM and CDR2 ANQGSEA. The V and J ends lost 7 bases and 0 bases respectively, with 21 bases between them. This CDR3 is 16 amino acids long. The DNA of the CDR3 is TGCAGCGGGCGCCCTGGACGGGGGCCTCACCAAGAGACCCAGTACTTC. This encodes CSGRPGRGPHQETQYF.

This sequence joins TRBV28 and TRBJ1-6, with a weak D call TRBD1 (6 bases). The CDR3 totals 15 residues. The germline V and J ends were trimmed by 5 bases and 5 bases, with 13 bases remaining between them. Per the germline V gene, CDR1 is MDHEN and CDR2 is SYDVKM. The CDR3: CASSPYGGHNSPLHF. For the CDR3, the DNA is TGTGCCAGCAGTCCCTACGGGGGCCATAATTCACCCCTCCACTTT.

The chain couples TRBV7-3 to TRBJ2-3; no clear D. The CDR3 is 12 amino acids. Germline values: CDR1 SGHTA, CDR2 FQGTGA. Trimming pared 0 bases from V and 6 bases from J, leaving 4 bases between. CDR3 sequence reads: CASSLTGDTQYF. Here the CDR3 DNA reads TGTGCCAGCAGCTTAACGGGCGATACGCAGTATTTT.